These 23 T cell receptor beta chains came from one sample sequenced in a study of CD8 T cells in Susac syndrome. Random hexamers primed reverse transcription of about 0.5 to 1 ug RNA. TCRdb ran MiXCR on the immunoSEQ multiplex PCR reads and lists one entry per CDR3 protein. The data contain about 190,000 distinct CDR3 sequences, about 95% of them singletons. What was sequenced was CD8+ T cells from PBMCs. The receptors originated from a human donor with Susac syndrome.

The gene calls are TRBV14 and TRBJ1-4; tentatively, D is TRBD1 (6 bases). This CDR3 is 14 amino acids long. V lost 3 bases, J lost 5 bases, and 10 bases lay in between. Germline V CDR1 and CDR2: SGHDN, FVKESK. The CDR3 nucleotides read TGTGCCAGCAGCCAGCTAGGACAGAATGAAAAACTGTTTTTT. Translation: CASSQLGQNEKLFF.

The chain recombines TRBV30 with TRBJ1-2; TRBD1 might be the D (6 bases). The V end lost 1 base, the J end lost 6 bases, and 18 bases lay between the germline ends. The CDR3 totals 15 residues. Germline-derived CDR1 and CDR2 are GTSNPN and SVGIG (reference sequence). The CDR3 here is CAWSAIPGGLDGYTF. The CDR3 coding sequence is TGTGCCTGGAGTGCAATACCGGGGGGGCTGGATGGCTACACCTTC.

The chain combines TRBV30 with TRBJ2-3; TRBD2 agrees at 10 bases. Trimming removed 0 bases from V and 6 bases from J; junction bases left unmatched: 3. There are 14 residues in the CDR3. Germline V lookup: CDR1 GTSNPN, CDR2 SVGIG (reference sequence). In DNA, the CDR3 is TGTGCCTGGAGTGTTGGGACTAGCGCTGATACGCAGTATTTT. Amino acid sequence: CAWSVGTSADTQYF.

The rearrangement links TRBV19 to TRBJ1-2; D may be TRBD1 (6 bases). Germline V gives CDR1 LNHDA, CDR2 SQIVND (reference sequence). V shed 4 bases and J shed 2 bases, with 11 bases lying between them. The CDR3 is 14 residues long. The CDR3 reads CASSTPGQNYGYTF. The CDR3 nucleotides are TGTGCCAGTAGTACACCCGGACAGAACTATGGCTACACCTTC.

CDR3 sequence (DNA): TGTGCCAGCAGTGGGGACGGGACCTCCTACGAGCAGTACTTC. It codes for CASSGDGTSYEQYF. The chain is built from TRBV5-6 and TRBJ2-7; D could derive from TRBD1 or TRBD2 (5 bases each). Germline values: CDR1 SGHDT, CDR2 YYEEEE. V was shortened by 5 bases and J by 0 bases, with 12 bases between the two germline ends. The CDR3 length is 14 residues.

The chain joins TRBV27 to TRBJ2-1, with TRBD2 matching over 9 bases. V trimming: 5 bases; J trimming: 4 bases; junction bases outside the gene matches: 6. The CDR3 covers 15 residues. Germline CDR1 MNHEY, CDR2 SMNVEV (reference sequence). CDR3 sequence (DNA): TGTGCCAGCAGTGTAGCGGGAGAGGGTTACAATGAGCAGTTCTTC. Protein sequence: CASSVAGEGYNEQFF.

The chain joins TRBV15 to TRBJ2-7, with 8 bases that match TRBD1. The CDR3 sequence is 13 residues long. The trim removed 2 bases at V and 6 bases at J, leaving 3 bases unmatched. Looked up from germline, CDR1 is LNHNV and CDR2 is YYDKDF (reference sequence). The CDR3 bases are TGTGCCACCAGCAGATCTACAGGGGGCGAGCAGTACTTC. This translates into CATSRSTGGEQYF.

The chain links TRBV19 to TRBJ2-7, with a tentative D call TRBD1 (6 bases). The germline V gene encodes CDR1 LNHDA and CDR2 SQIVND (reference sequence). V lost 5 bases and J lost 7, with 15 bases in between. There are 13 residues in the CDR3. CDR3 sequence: CASSLNRVGEQYF. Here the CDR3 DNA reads TGTGCCAGTAGTCTGAACAGGGTTGGGGAGCAGTACTTC.

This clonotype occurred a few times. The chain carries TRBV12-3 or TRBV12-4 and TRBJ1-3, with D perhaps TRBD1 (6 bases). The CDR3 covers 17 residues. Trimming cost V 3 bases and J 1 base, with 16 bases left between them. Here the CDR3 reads CASSFWTAGLSGNTIYF. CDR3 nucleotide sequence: TGTGCCAGCAGTTTCTGGACAGCGGGTCTATCTGGAAACACCATATATTTT.

CDR3 sequence: CASSHASGRGNEQFF. The CDR3 region has the DNA TGCGCCAGCAGCCATGCTAGCGGGAGGGGGAATGAGCAGTTCTTC. The chain carries TRBV4-1 and TRBJ2-1; TRBD2 agrees at 12 bases. Germline V lookup: CDR1 MGHRA, CDR2 YSYEKL. This CDR3 has 15 amino acids. V was pared by 3 bases and J by 7 bases, with 4 bases of the junction left unmatched.

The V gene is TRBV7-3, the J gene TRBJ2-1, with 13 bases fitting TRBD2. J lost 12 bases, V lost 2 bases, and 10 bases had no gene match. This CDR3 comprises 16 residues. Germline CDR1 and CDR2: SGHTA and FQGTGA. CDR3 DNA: TGTGCCAGCAGCTTACAAGGGACTAGCGGGGTCATTGGGCAGTTCTTC. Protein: CASSLQGTSGVIGQFF.

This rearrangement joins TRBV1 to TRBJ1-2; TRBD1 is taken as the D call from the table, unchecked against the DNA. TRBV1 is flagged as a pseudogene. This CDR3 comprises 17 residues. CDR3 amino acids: CTSSQQRGDREVYGYTF. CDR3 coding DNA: TGCACCAGCAGCCAACAAAGGGGGGACAGGGAGGTCTATGGCTACACCTTC.

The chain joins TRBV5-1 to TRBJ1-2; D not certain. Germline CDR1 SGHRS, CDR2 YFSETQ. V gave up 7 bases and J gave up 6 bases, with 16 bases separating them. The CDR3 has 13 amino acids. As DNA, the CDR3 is TGCGCCAGCGCCGCGGGGTTCGAAGATGGCTACACCTTC. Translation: CASAAGFEDGYTF.

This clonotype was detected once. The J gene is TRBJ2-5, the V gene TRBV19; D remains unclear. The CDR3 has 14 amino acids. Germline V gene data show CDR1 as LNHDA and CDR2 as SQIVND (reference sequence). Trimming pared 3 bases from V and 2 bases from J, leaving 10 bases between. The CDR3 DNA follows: TGTGCCAGTAGTATGAAGAGAAAACAAGAGACCCAGTACTTC. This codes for CASSMKRKQETQYF.

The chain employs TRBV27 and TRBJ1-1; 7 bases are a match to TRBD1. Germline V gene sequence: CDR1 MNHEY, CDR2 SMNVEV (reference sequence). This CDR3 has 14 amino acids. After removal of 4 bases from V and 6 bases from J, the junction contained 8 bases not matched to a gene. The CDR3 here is CASSSLQGGPEAFF. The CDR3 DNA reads TGTGCCAGCAGTTCCTTGCAGGGGGGTCCTGAAGCTTTCTTT.

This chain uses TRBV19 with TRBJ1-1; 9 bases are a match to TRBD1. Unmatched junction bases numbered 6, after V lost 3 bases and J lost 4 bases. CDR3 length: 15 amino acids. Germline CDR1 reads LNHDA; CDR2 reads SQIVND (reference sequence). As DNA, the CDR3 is TGTGCCAGTAGTATGGGACAGGGTGGGGGCACTGAAGCTTTCTTT. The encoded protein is CASSMGQGGGTEAFF.

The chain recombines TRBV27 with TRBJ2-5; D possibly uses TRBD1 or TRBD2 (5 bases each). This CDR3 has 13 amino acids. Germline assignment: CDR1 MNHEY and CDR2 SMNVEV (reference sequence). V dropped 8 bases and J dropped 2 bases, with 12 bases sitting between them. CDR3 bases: TGTGCCAGCTTCCTATGGGGGCAAGAGACCCAGTACTTC. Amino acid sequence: CASFLWGQETQYF.

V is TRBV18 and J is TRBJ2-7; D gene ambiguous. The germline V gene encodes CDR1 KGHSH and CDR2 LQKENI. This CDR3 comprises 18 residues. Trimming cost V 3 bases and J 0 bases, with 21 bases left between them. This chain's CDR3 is CASSPASRLTSSSYEQYF. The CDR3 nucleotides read TGTGCCAGCTCACCTGCGTCTAGGCTCACCTCCAGCTCCTACGAGCAGTACTTC.

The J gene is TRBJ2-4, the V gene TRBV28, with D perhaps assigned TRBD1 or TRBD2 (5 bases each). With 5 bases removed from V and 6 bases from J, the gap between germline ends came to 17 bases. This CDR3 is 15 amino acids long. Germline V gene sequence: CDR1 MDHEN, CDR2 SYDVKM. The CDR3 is CASSTPGDGGNIQYF. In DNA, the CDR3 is TGTGCCAGCAGTACTCCCGGGGACGGAGGAAACATTCAGTACTTC.

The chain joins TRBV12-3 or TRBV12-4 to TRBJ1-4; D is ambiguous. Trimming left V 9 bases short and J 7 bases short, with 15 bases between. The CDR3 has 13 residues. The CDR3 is CASLKGRFEKLFF. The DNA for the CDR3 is TGTGCCAGTTTGAAGGGCAGATTTGAAAAACTGTTTTTT.

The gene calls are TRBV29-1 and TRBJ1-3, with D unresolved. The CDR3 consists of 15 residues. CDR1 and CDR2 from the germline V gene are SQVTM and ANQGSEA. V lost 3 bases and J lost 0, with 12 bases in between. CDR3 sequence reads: CSVDPRPSSGNTIYF. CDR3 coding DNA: TGCAGCGTTGACCCACGGCCTAGCTCTGGAAACACCATATATTTT. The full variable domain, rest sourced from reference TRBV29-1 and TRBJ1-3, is SAVISQKPSRDICQRGTSLTIQCQVDSQVTMMFWYRQQPGQSLTLIATANQGSEATYESGFVIDKFPISRPNLTFSTLTVSNMSPEDSSIYLCSVDPRPSSGNTIYFGEGSWLTVV.

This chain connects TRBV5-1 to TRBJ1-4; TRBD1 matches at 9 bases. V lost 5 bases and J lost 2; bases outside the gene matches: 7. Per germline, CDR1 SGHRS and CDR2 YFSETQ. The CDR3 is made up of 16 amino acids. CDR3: CASRKTGGSTNEKLFF. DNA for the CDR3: TGCGCCAGCAGAAAAACAGGGGGCTCGACTAATGAAAAACTGTTTTTT.

CDR3: CSAWGQTNGYTF. The DNA of the CDR3 is TGCAGCGCCTGGGGGCAGACTAACGGCTACACCTTC. The V call is TRBV29-1, the J call TRBJ1-2; possibly TRBD1 for D (6 bases). CDR3 length: 12 amino acids. Trimming took 7 bases from V and 8 from J, leaving 17 bases between them. Germline CDR1 and CDR2: SQVTM and ANQGSEA.